A selection of T cell receptor beta chains follows, all from one sample in a study of T-cell memory formation after mild COVID-19. A single record per CDR3 protein comes from TCRdb applying MiXCR to the 5' RACE reads. Of about 340,000 distinct CDR3 sequences listed, 13% to 15% are singletons. The source material was PBMCs or a T cell subset sorted from them (not recorded which). These receptors were taken from a man aged 18 to 30 who had mild COVID-19 (a few samples of this study predate the infection). Cell type and time point are not known. Each CDR3 is given with its conserved first and last residue. Fields, in order: clone size, J gene, V gene, D gene, CDR3 protein, CDR3 DNA. A D gene is named only where the DNA matches it firmly. Clone size is given for some rows only: seen once, a few or many times, or a class if the clone is expanded.

>NA|TRBJ2-2|TRBV11-3|TRBD1
CASSHDRVTGELFF
TGTGCCAGCAGCCACGACAGGGTTACCGGGGAGCTGTTTTTT
>few|TRBJ2-3|TRBV20-1|NA
CSARRPDSTSTDTQYF
TGCAGTGCTAGACGCCCGGACAGCACCAGCACAGATACGCAGTATTTT
>NA|TRBJ1-3|TRBV6-6|NA
CASRRPGGTGNTIYF
TGTGCCAGCAGACGCCCGGGGGGAACTGGAAACACCATATATTTT
>few|TRBJ2-7|TRBV12-3/TRBV12-4|TRBD1
CASRLGQGYMDEQYF
TGTGCCAGCAGATTAGGACAGGGATATATGGACGAGCAGTACTTC
>NA|TRBJ1-5|TRBV6-1|NA
CASSYPGGDQPQHF
TGTGCCAGCAGTTACCCGGGGGGAGATCAGCCCCAGCATTTT
>NA|TRBJ1-5|TRBV28|NA
CASRKETDSNQPQHF
TGTGCCAGCAGAAAAGAGACAGATAGCAATCAGCCCCAGCATTTT
>NA|TRBJ2-1|TRBV9|TRBD2
CASSVEGLVARRFF
TGTGCCAGCAGCGTAGAGGGACTAGTAGCAAGGAGGTTCTTC
>few|TRBJ1-5|TRBV27|NA
CASSFSADQPQHF
TGTGCCAGCAGTTTTTCCGCCGATCAGCCCCAGCATTTT
>few|TRBJ1-1|TRBV5-1|NA
CASSPGQVHDTEAFF
TGCGCCAGCAGCCCTGGGCAAGTTCACGACACTGAAGCTTTCTTT
>NA|TRBJ1-1|TRBV20-1|NA
CSARDHWSNTEAFF
TGCAGTGCTAGAGATCATTGGTCGAACACTGAAGCTTTCTTT
>NA|TRBJ1-2|TRBV5-6|NA
CASSLINPGPYTYGYTF
TGTGCCAGCAGCTTGATTAACCCGGGGCCTTACACTTATGGCTACACCTTC
>once|TRBJ2-2|TRBV5-7|TRBD1
CASTPFVDREQAGELFF
TGTGCCAGCACCCCCTTCGTTGACAGGGAACAGGCCGGGGAGCTGTTTTTT
>NA|TRBJ2-1|TRBV6-5|NA
CASSYSGSHYNEQFF
TGTGCCAGCAGTTACTCAGGGTCTCACTACAATGAGCAGTTCTTC
>NA|TRBJ2-1|TRBV7-2|NA
CASSLGTSLNGDEQFF
TGTGCCAGCAGCTTAGGAACTAGCCTAAATGGTGATGAGCAGTTCTTC
>few|TRBJ1-5|TRBV7-2|NA
CASSLVPYQPQHF
TGTGCCAGCAGCTTAGTCCCCTACCAGCCCCAGCATTTT
>NA|TRBJ2-3|TRBV12-3/TRBV12-4|TRBD1
CASSLRDRGLSDTQYF
TGTGCCAGCAGTTTGAGGGACAGGGGGTTATCAGATACGCAGTATTTT
>NA|TRBJ2-5|TRBV4-1|NA
CASSQDPRVAETKYF
TGCGCCAGCAGCCAAGATCCGAGGGTTGCGGAGACCAAGTACTTC